The rows below give T cell receptor beta chains drawn from one sample of a study of blood T cell repertoires in COVID-19. The assay was immunoSEQ multiplex PCR, and TCRdb's table has in-frame clones only and misses some. The profile shows about 190,000 clones, about 88% of them singletons. What was sequenced was peripheral blood. The receptors come from a human donor in a cohort sampled during active COVID-19. The CDR3 runs from the conserved cysteine through the conserved F or W. D genes are given only for firm matches. Where a row states a size, it is once, few, many or the class of an expanded clone; other rows omit it.

DNA: TGTGCCAGCCAATTTGTCGGTTCTTATCAGCCCCAGCATTTT; CDR3: CASQFVGSYQPQHF; size: .; J: TRBJ1-5; V: TRBV19; D: .
DNA: TGCGCCAGCAGCTCAACACTAGCGGGGGGAGGCACAGATACGCAGTATTTT; CDR3: CASSSTLAGGGTDTQYF; size: once; J: TRBJ2-3; V: TRBV5-1; D: TRBD2
DNA: TGTGCCAGTAGTATGGGATCAGGGGTTCGTCAGCCCCAGCATTTT; CDR3: CASSMGSGVRQPQHF; size: .; J: TRBJ1-5; V: TRBV19; D: .
DNA: TGTGCCAGCGGAAGGTGGGGCAACTATGGCTACACCTTC; CDR3: CASGRWGNYGYTF; size: .; J: TRBJ1-2; V: TRBV7-9; D: .
DNA: TGTGCCAGCAGTTACTCTTCCGGTGGTGGCTACGAGCAGTACTTC; CDR3: CASSYSSGGGYEQYF; size: .; J: TRBJ2-7; V: TRBV6-5; D: .
DNA: TGTGCCAGCAGCTTGGTGGGGGGAGGACTAGCGGCAACCGGGGAGCTGTTTTTT; CDR3: CASSLVGGGLAATGELFF; size: .; J: TRBJ2-2; V: TRBV5-4; D: TRBD2
DNA: TGCGCCAGCAGCCAAGATGTGGGGGCGCACTACAATGAGCAGTTCTTC; CDR3: CASSQDVGAHYNEQFF; size: .; J: TRBJ2-1; V: TRBV4-3; D: .
DNA: TGTGCCAGCAGTTACGTCGCAGGGGGACTTGGCTACACCTTC; CDR3: CASSYVAGGLGYTF; size: .; J: TRBJ1-2; V: TRBV6-2/TRBV6-3; D: TRBD1
DNA: TGTGCCAGCAGTTTTGGACTAGCGGGAGGGCAAGAGACCCAGTACTTC; CDR3: CASSFGLAGGQETQYF; size: .; J: TRBJ2-5; V: TRBV28; D: TRBD2
DNA: TGCAGCGTTCAACGGGGGTCGGGCGCCTACAATGAGCAGTTCTTC; CDR3: CSVQRGSGAYNEQFF; size: .; J: TRBJ2-1; V: TRBV29-1; D: .
DNA: TGTGCCAGCACCCGGGACAGAATCTCTGGGGCCAACGTCCTGACTTTC; CDR3: CASTRDRISGANVLTF; size: .; J: TRBJ2-6; V: TRBV18; D: TRBD1
DNA: TGTGCCAGCAGCCAGGTTCAGGAGCGGAACTATGGCTACACCTTC; CDR3: CASSQVQERNYGYTF; size: .; J: TRBJ1-2; V: TRBV5-6; D: .
DNA: TGTGCCAGCAGCTCCCCGTCGGGGGCTGGGGCCAACGTCCTGACTTTC; CDR3: CASSSPSGAGANVLTF; size: .; J: TRBJ2-6; V: TRBV7-2; D: .
DNA: TGTGCCAGCAGCATCGTAGGGGGTCAGGAAAAACTGTTTTTT; CDR3: CASSIVGGQEKLFF; size: .; J: TRBJ1-4; V: TRBV7-2; D: .
DNA: TGTGCCTGGAGTTTCAGGACTAGCGGGGCACAAAAGCGCGGGGAGCTGTTTTTT; CDR3: CAWSFRTSGAQKRGELFF; size: .; J: TRBJ2-2; V: TRBV30; D: TRBD2
DNA: TGTGCCAGCAGCCGCGCGGGGCCCCAAGAGACCCAGTACTTC; CDR3: CASSRAGPQETQYF; size: .; J: TRBJ2-5; V: TRBV7-2; D: .
DNA: TGTGCCAGCATCGAGTCTGGGAGGGAAGAGACCCAGTACTTC; CDR3: CASIESGREETQYF; size: .; J: TRBJ2-5; V: TRBV28; D: TRBD2
DNA: TGTGCCAGCAGTTTCCTTCAAATATCCGGGACAGGGGAGCGTCAGCCCCAGCATTTT; CDR3: CASSFLQISGTGERQPQHF; size: .; J: TRBJ1-5; V: TRBV28; D: TRBD1
DNA: TGCGCCAGCAGCCTAAGGGACAGGGGGCGGGATACGCAGTATTTT; CDR3: CASSLRDRGRDTQYF; size: .; J: TRBJ2-3; V: TRBV5-1; D: TRBD1
DNA: TGTGCCAGCAGCGCAGGGGGCGAGCAGTACTTC; CDR3: CASSAGGEQYF; size: .; J: TRBJ2-7; V: TRBV11-2; D: TRBD1
DNA: TGTGCCAGCAGTGAAGCGGGCAGGCGAGAGTTCTTC; CDR3: CASSEAGRREFF; size: many; J: TRBJ2-1; V: TRBV6-1; D: .
DNA: TGTGCCAGCAGTTACTGGGCTGGGAGCACAGATACGCAGTATTTT; CDR3: CASSYWAGSTDTQYF; size: .; J: TRBJ2-3; V: TRBV6-2/TRBV6-3; D: .
DNA: TGCAGCGTTGACAGATACAATGAGCAGTTCTTC; CDR3: CSVDRYNEQFF; size: .; J: TRBJ2-1; V: TRBV29-1; D: .
DNA: TGTGCCAGCAGCCGCTGGACACCGGGAAACACCATATATTTT; CDR3: CASSRWTPGNTIYF; size: .; J: TRBJ1-3; V: TRBV14; D: .
DNA: TGTGCCAGCAGCTTAGTGGGGGGGGCGAATCAGCCCCAGCATTTT; CDR3: CASSLVGGANQPQHF; size: .; J: TRBJ1-5; V: TRBV7-2; D: .
DNA: TGTGCCAGCAGCTTCCGGCTAGCGGGAGACTATGAGCAGTTCTTC; CDR3: CASSFRLAGDYEQFF; size: .; J: TRBJ2-1; V: TRBV5-6; D: TRBD2
DNA: TGTGCCAGCAGCTTGAGGCCAGCCCTACAGGGGGGAGAAGCTTTCTTT; CDR3: CASSLRPALQGGEAFF; size: .; J: TRBJ1-1; V: TRBV5-4; D: TRBD1
DNA: TGTGCCAGCAGTACCGGGACAGACTCCTACGAGCAGTACTTC; CDR3: CASSTGTDSYEQYF; size: once; J: TRBJ2-7; V: TRBV6-2/TRBV6-3; D: TRBD1
DNA: TGCGCCAGCAGCCAGATAGCGGCTGTTTCCTACAATGAGCAGTTCTTC; CDR3: CASSQIAAVSYNEQFF; size: .; J: TRBJ2-1; V: TRBV4-1; D: .
DNA: TGTGCCAGCAGGGACAGGAGAAACTCCTACGAGCAGTACTTC; CDR3: CASRDRRNSYEQYF; size: .; J: TRBJ2-7; V: TRBV2; D: TRBD1
DNA: TGTGCTAGTGGTTGGGGCGGGACTAGCGGCACAGATACGCAGTATTTT; CDR3: CASGWGGTSGTDTQYF; size: .; J: TRBJ2-3; V: TRBV12-5; D: TRBD2
DNA: TGTGCCAGCAGCTTAGCAAGGGCAGGGTTGAATTCACCCCTCCACTTT; CDR3: CASSLARAGLNSPLHF; size: .; J: TRBJ1-6; V: TRBV7-9; D: .
DNA: TGTGCCAGCAGTTTCCGGGGTGTCACAGATACGCAGTATTTT; CDR3: CASSFRGVTDTQYF; size: .; J: TRBJ2-3; V: TRBV6-2/TRBV6-3; D: .
DNA: TGCGCCAGCAGCCGAAACCCTAGCTCCTACAATGAGCAGTTCTTC; CDR3: CASSRNPSSYNEQFF; size: .; J: TRBJ2-1; V: TRBV4-3; D: .
DNA: TGTGCCAGCAGTCTTCTCACAGGGGGCAATCATGACTATGGCTACACCTTC; CDR3: CASSLLTGGNHDYGYTF; size: .; J: TRBJ1-2; V: TRBV2; D: TRBD1
DNA: TGTGCCAGCAGCTTATTCGGACAGGGGAACGGGGAGCTGTTTTTT; CDR3: CASSLFGQGNGELFF; size: .; J: TRBJ2-2; V: TRBV7-2; D: TRBD1
DNA: TGTGCCAGCAGCTTATGGAACGGAGACGAGCAGTACTTC; CDR3: CASSLWNGDEQYF; size: .; J: TRBJ2-7; V: TRBV7-2; D: .
DNA: TGTGCCTGGAGTGTAAAGGTGGGGCGCACAGATACGCAGTATTTT; CDR3: CAWSVKVGRTDTQYF; size: .; J: TRBJ2-3; V: TRBV30; D: .
DNA: TGTGCCAGCAGCACCCATAGCGGGAAGCCCTACGAGCAGTACTTC; CDR3: CASSTHSGKPYEQYF; size: .; J: TRBJ2-7; V: TRBV9; D: TRBD2
DNA: TGTGCCACCAGTGATTCAACAGGGAACACTGAAGCTTTCTTT; CDR3: CATSDSTGNTEAFF; size: .; J: TRBJ1-1; V: TRBV24-1; D: .
DNA: TGTGCCAGCAGTGATTACCGGGGGAGGGGTGACGAGCAGTACTTC; CDR3: CASSDYRGRGDEQYF; size: few; J: TRBJ2-7; V: TRBV2; D: TRBD2
DNA: TGTGCCAGCAGCCCTCAAACGGGAACTGAAGCTTTCTTT; CDR3: CASSPQTGTEAFF; size: .; J: TRBJ1-1; V: TRBV5-5; D: .
DNA: TGTGCCAGTAGTCCCCGGGGGGGAAGCTCCTACGAGCAGTACTTC; CDR3: CASSPRGGSSYEQYF; size: .; J: TRBJ2-7; V: TRBV19; D: TRBD2
DNA: TGTGCCAGCAGCTCCTACGCCGGGACAGGTCTTAACTATGGCTACACCTTC; CDR3: CASSSYAGTGLNYGYTF; size: .; J: TRBJ1-2; V: TRBV13; D: TRBD1
DNA: TGTGCCAGCAGTTTGATTCTCGCTAGCTCTGGTGAGCAGTTCTTC; CDR3: CASSLILASSGEQFF; size: .; J: TRBJ2-1; V: TRBV28; D: .
DNA: TGTGCCAGTAGTAGCCGCAGGGGTCCAGATACGCAGTATTTT; CDR3: CASSSRRGPDTQYF; size: .; J: TRBJ2-3; V: TRBV19; D: .
DNA: TGTGCCAGTAGTGATCGACAGGGTAGGAATGGCTACACCTTC; CDR3: CASSDRQGRNGYTF; size: .; J: TRBJ1-2; V: TRBV19; D: TRBD1
DNA: TGTGCCAGCAGAGACAGGGGGCGGAATTCACCCCTCCACTTT; CDR3: CASRDRGRNSPLHF; size: .; J: TRBJ1-6; V: TRBV5-6; D: TRBD1
DNA: TGTGCCAGCAGCTTAGTCTTTAGCATGGCCCAGCATTTT; CDR3: CASSLVFSMAQHF; size: .; J: TRBJ1-5; V: TRBV7-2; D: .
DNA: TGTGCCAGCAGCTTTACCGGGACTAGCGGGAGGCGGGGCGAGCAGTACTTC; CDR3: CASSFTGTSGRRGEQYF; size: .; J: TRBJ2-7; V: TRBV5-6; D: TRBD2
DNA: TGTGCCAGCAGCCCCGTCGGGGGAAATACGCAGTATTTT; CDR3: CASSPVGGNTQYF; size: .; J: TRBJ2-3; V: TRBV6-5; D: .
DNA: TGTGCCAGCAGCCAAGGCCAGCGCGGAAACACCATATATTTT; CDR3: CASSQGQRGNTIYF; size: .; J: TRBJ1-3; V: TRBV3-1/TRBV3-2; D: .